This T cell receptor (beta chain) is drawn from a study of T-cell reconstitution after alpha-beta-depleted transplantation in children. Unique molecular identifiers were incorporated during preparation of the TCRbeta library. Each CDR3 protein gets one entry after TCRdb re-called the PCR reads with MiXCR. The sample lists some 500,000 distinct CDR3 sequences, about a sixth occurring once. This CDR3 comprises 14 residues. The V end lost 8 bases, the J end lost 0 bases, and 11 bases lay between the germline ends. The clonotype originates from a human donor who donated a stem cell graft to a child with acute lymphoblastic leukemia. The chain carries TRBV12-3 or TRBV12-4 and TRBJ1-5, with D unresolved. The specimen comprised PBMCs from the stem cell graft donor, sampled from the stem cell graft. This chain's CDR3 is CASRLGTSNQPQHF. The CDR3 nucleotides read TGTGCCAGCCGTCTTGGCACTAGCAATCAGCCCCAGCATTTT.